These T cell receptor beta chains were read from a single sample in a study of cytomegalovirus exposure and HLA in healthy donors. Produced via immunoSEQ multiplex PCR; TCRdb's table is partial and in-frame only. The table has around 190,000 clones, 70% to 75% seen once. The specimen sequenced was PBMCs. The receptors shown here come from a man aged 25-40 years in good health and CMV-seropositive. Each CDR3 is given with its conserved first and last residue. A D gene is named only where the DNA matches it firmly. The size of a clone is reported for some rows only, either as once, few or many, or as a class for expanded clones.

clone size: .
CDR3 length: 15
V gene: TRBV5-1
D gene: TRBD2
J gene: TRBJ2-7
CDR3 protein: CASSPGGGADYEQYF
CDR3 DNA: TGCGCCAGCAGCCCGGGAGGGGGGGCAGACTACGAGCAGTACTTC

clone size: .
CDR3 length: 14
V gene: TRBV7-2
D gene: .
J gene: TRBJ2-1
CDR3 protein: CASSLSSAINEQFF
CDR3 DNA: TGTGCCAGCAGCTTATCTAGCGCGATCAATGAGCAGTTCTTC

clone size: once
CDR3 length: 14
V gene: TRBV7-3
D gene: TRBD1
J gene: TRBJ1-1
CDR3 protein: CASSEQGLNTEAFF
CDR3 DNA: TGTGCCAGCAGCGAACAGGGGTTGAACACTGAAGCTTTCTTT

clone size: .
CDR3 length: 13
V gene: TRBV7-2
D gene: .
J gene: TRBJ2-7
CDR3 protein: CASSREASYEQYF
CDR3 DNA: TGTGCCAGCAGCCGAGAGGCCTCCTACGAGCAGTACTTC

clone size: .
CDR3 length: 13
V gene: TRBV7-8
D gene: .
J gene: TRBJ2-3
CDR3 protein: CASRRLARDTQYF
CDR3 DNA: TGTGCCAGCAGACGATTGGCCCGTGATACGCAGTATTTT

clone size: .
CDR3 length: 13
V gene: TRBV5-5
D gene: .
J gene: TRBJ1-1
CDR3 protein: CASSPRGLTEAFF
CDR3 DNA: TGTGCCAGCAGCCCCAGGGGCTTAACTGAAGCTTTCTTT

clone size: .
CDR3 length: 13
V gene: TRBV6-1
D gene: .
J gene: TRBJ1-2
CDR3 protein: CASSGRGVYGYTF
CDR3 DNA: TGTGCCAGCAGTGGCAGGGGTGTCTATGGCTACACCTTC

clone size: .
CDR3 length: 16
V gene: TRBV7-8
D gene: .
J gene: TRBJ1-5
CDR3 protein: CASSLGSRQSNQPQHF
CDR3 DNA: TGTGCCAGCAGCTTAGGCTCGAGACAGAGCAATCAGCCCCAGCATTTT

clone size: .
CDR3 length: 15
V gene: TRBV5-1
D gene: .
J gene: TRBJ1-2
CDR3 protein: CASSGDTGTNYGYTF
CDR3 DNA: TGCGCCAGCAGCGGCGACACAGGGACCAACTATGGCTACACCTTC

clone size: .
CDR3 length: 13
V gene: TRBV7-9
D gene: .
J gene: TRBJ1-2
CDR3 protein: CSSSPEGPYGYTF
CDR3 DNA: TGTTCCAGCAGCCCCGAGGGCCCCTATGGCTACACCTTC

clone size: once
CDR3 length: 13
V gene: TRBV27
D gene: .
J gene: TRBJ2-1
CDR3 protein: CASSRRLGPEQFF
CDR3 DNA: TGTGCCAGCAGTCGCCGACTAGGTCCTGAGCAGTTCTTC

clone size: .
CDR3 length: 17
V gene: TRBV4-3
D gene: TRBD1
J gene: TRBJ2-3
CDR3 protein: CASSQVVRQGASDTQYF
CDR3 DNA: TGCGCCAGCAGCCAAGTAGTAAGGCAGGGGGCATCGGATACGCAGTATTTT

clone size: .
CDR3 length: 16
V gene: TRBV5-6
D gene: TRBD2
J gene: TRBJ2-5
CDR3 protein: CASSSAGLAGEETQYF
CDR3 DNA: TGTGCCAGCAGCTCCGCCGGACTAGCGGGAGAAGAGACCCAGTACTTC

clone size: few
CDR3 length: 19
V gene: TRBV28
D gene: TRBD2
J gene: TRBJ2-5
CDR3 protein: CASSPGGISGGRGQETQYF
CDR3 DNA: TGTGCCAGCAGCCCGGGGGGGATTTCAGGCGGGAGGGGGCAAGAGACCCAGTACTTC

clone size: .
CDR3 length: 15
V gene: TRBV4-3
D gene: .
J gene: TRBJ1-1
CDR3 protein: CASSQEGGLNTEAFF
CDR3 DNA: TGCGCCAGCAGCCAAGAGGGGGGTCTGAACACTGAAGCTTTCTTT

clone size: .
CDR3 length: 15
V gene: TRBV15
D gene: .
J gene: TRBJ2-6
CDR3 protein: CATSKGTSGANVLTF
CDR3 DNA: TGTGCCACCAGCAAAGGGACATCCGGGGCCAACGTCCTGACTTTC

clone size: .
CDR3 length: 16
V gene: TRBV5-1
D gene: .
J gene: TRBJ2-1
CDR3 protein: CASSLGPRSSYNEQFF
CDR3 DNA: TGCGCCAGCAGCTTGGGCCCACGCAGCTCCTACAATGAGCAGTTCTTC

clone size: .
CDR3 length: 13
V gene: TRBV14
D gene: .
J gene: TRBJ2-1
CDR3 protein: CASSLLQGDEQFF
CDR3 DNA: TGTGCCAGCAGCCTCCTACAGGGCGATGAGCAGTTCTTC

clone size: .
CDR3 length: 14
V gene: TRBV23-1
D gene: .
J gene: TRBJ2-7
CDR3 protein: CASSQRNSYYEQYF
CDR3 DNA: TGCGCCAGCAGTCAAAGGAACAGTTACTACGAGCAGTACTTC

clone size: .
CDR3 length: 14
V gene: TRBV19
D gene: .
J gene: TRBJ1-5
CDR3 protein: CASRRRQINQPQHF
CDR3 DNA: TGTGCCAGTAGGAGGCGGCAGATCAATCAGCCCCAGCATTTT